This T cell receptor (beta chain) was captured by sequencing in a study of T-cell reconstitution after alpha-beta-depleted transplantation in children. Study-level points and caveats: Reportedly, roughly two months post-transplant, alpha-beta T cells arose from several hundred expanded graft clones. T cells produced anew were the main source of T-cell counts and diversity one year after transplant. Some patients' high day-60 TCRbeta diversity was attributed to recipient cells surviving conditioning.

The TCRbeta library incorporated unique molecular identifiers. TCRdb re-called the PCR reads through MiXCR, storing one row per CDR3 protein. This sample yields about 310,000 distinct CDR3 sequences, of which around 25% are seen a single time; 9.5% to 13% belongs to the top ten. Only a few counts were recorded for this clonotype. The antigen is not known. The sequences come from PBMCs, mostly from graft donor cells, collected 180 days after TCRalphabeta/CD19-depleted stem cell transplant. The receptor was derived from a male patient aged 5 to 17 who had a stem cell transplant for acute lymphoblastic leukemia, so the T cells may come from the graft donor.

The CDR3 reads CASSPGIVDEQFF. The CDR3 DNA reads as TGCGCCAGCAGCCCCGGGATTGTAGATGAGCAGTTCTTC. V gene TRBV5-1 combines with J gene TRBJ2-1, with D maybe TRBD2 (5 bases). Germline CDR1 is SGHRS and CDR2 is YFSETQ. The CDR3 consists of 13 residues. Trimming shortened V by 4 bases and J by 8 bases, and 13 bases separated the two germline ends.